This T cell receptor (beta chain) came from a study of cytomegalovirus exposure and HLA in healthy donors. Points on this clone: Its target is unknown.

Study results and limitations: In all likelihood, a cluster of highly shared sequence variants was a sequencing artifact.

Amplification used 60 Vbeta primers and 13 Jbeta primers. Some clones are missing from TCRdb's copy, which holds only in-frame ones; the method was immunoSEQ multiplex PCR. The table lists about 84,000 clones, 63% of them singletons. The sequencing sample was made of PBMCs. The receptor was isolated from a woman between 40 and 50 years old in good health and CMV-seropositive.

The DNA for the CDR3 is TGTGCCAGCAGGCCTCAGGGACTAGCGGGAGGTCTCTACGAGCAGTACTTC. Its protein product is CASRPQGLAGGLYEQYF. The rearrangement uses TRBV28 and TRBJ2-5; 15 nucleotides align to TRBD2. The end of the DNA is better explained by TRBJ2-7, so the J call may be wrong. The CDR3 loop spans 17 amino acids. Germline V gene data show CDR1 as MDHEN and CDR2 as SYDVKM.